The rows below give T cell receptor beta chains drawn from one sample of a study of cytomegalovirus exposure and HLA in healthy donors. The method was immunoSEQ multiplex PCR; TCRdb's version includes in-frame clones alone and lacks a portion of them. The sample holds 70,000 to 95,000 clones, 65% to 85% seen once. Sequencing was performed on PBMCs. The receptor source for this set is a man between 18 and 29 years old in good health and CMV-seronegative. CDR3s include the opening cysteine and the closing phenylalanine or tryptophan. Fields, in order: CDR3 DNA, CDR3 protein, J gene, clone size, D gene, V gene. D genes are given only for firm matches. A clone size is listed for some rows: how often the clone was seen (once, few, many), or a class if it is expanded.

TGTGCCAGCAGCTACAATGACAGGGGGAACTACAATGAGCAGTTCTTC,CASSYNDRGNYNEQFF,TRBJ2-1,.,TRBD1,TRBV7-2
TGCGCCAGCAGCTTGAGTCGCCGGGTGGCTAGCACAGATACGCAGTATTTT,CASSLSRRVASTDTQYF,TRBJ2-3,.,.,TRBV5-1
TGTGCCAGCAGCACCGCGGGGGGGCAGACCGGGGAGCTGTTTTTT,CASSTAGGQTGELFF,TRBJ2-2,.,TRBD2,TRBV7-3
TGTGCCAGCAGCCAAGATTGGGCAGCGGGGTCTCAGCCCCAGCATTTT,CASSQDWAAGSQPQHF,TRBJ1-5,.,.,TRBV4-2
TGTGCCAGTAGTGTCTATGCCGGGGACAGGGGTGGATCGGTACGCTTGGCCCAGCATTTT,CASSVYAGDRGGSVRLAQHF,TRBJ1-5,.,TRBD1,TRBV19
TGTGCCAGCGCCCGGGTAGCGGGGGGGGCCGGGGAGCTGTTTTTT,CASARVAGGAGELFF,TRBJ2-2,few,TRBD2,TRBV6-1
TGTGCCAGCAGTTTTATCGGTCGGGGACAGGGGAGGGAGACCCAGTACTTC,CASSFIGRGQGRETQYF,TRBJ2-5,.,TRBD1,TRBV28
TGCAGCGTTGAAGGGTTTACAGGGGGCCAAGCTTTCTTT,CSVEGFTGGQAFF,TRBJ1-1,.,TRBD1,TRBV29-1
TGCGCCAGCAGCCAAGGGGCTATCGGGACAGGGGAAAAACTGTTTTTT,CASSQGAIGTGEKLFF,TRBJ1-4,.,TRBD1,TRBV4-1
TGTGCCAGCAGCCCCGTGGGGACAGTGACAGATACGCAGTATTTT,CASSPVGTVTDTQYF,TRBJ2-3,once,TRBD1,TRBV7-9
TGTGCCAGCAGTTACTTCAGGGGTCAGACTGAAGCTTTCTTT,CASSYFRGQTEAFF,TRBJ1-1,.,.,TRBV6-5
TGCGCCAGCAGCCGGGACAGACAAATCTACAATGAGCAGTTCTTC,CASSRDRQIYNEQFF,TRBJ2-1,.,TRBD1,TRBV5-1
TGTGCCAGCAGAGAAACCCGGACAGCCAAGGGGACCCAGTACTTC,CASRETRTAKGTQYF,TRBJ2-5,.,.,TRBV6-1
TGTGCCGGCCGGGGGACTGCCACTGAAGCTTTCTTT,CAGRGTATEAFF,TRBJ1-1,once,.,TRBV6-4
TGTGCCAGCAGCTGGCGAGGGTCGGGGGATACGCAGTATTTT,CASSWRGSGDTQYF,TRBJ2-3,.,.,TRBV11-2
TGCGCCAGCAGCTTGGAGGGTCGGGGCAGGGGTAATTCACCCCTCCACTTT,CASSLEGRGRGNSPLHF,TRBJ1-6,.,.,TRBV5-1
TGCGCCAGCAGCTTTAGAGGACCCGTGGGAGGGGAGACCCAGTACTTC,CASSFRGPVGGETQYF,TRBJ2-5,few,TRBD2,TRBV5-1
TGTGCCAGCAGTGAACCTAACACTGAAGCTTTCTTT,CASSEPNTEAFF,TRBJ1-1,.,.,TRBV25-1
TGTGCTAGTGCCCGGGACAGGGGAGGAGGTCGCAATCAGCCCCAGCATTTT,CASARDRGGGRNQPQHF,TRBJ1-5,.,TRBD1,TRBV12-5
TGTGCCAGTAGTATCGGGACCTACGAGCAGTACTTC,CASSIGTYEQYF,TRBJ2-7,few,.,TRBV19
TGTGCCAGCAGCGAGGGGGACAGGGTGTTGGCTAATGAAAAACTGTTTTTT,CASSEGDRVLANEKLFF,TRBJ1-4,.,TRBD1,TRBV9
TGCAGCGTCGCTCCCACAGGGTTGAGCACTGAAGCTTTCTTT,CSVAPTGLSTEAFF,TRBJ1-1,.,.,TRBV29-1
TGTGCCAGCAGCCTCAGGGGCAATCAGCCCCAGCATTTT,CASSLRGNQPQHF,TRBJ1-5,.,.,TRBV7-2
TGTGCCAGCAGTTACTCGATATCCGGGGTTGGAGGTGGCTACACCTTC,CASSYSISGVGGGYTF,TRBJ1-2,few,.,TRBV6-5
TGTGCTAGTGGTCTCCACTCAAACTTACCCGAGCAGTACTTC,CASGLHSNLPEQYF,TRBJ2-7,.,.,TRBV12-5
TGTGCCAGCAGCTTAGGGTTGGGGCTCTCCTACGAGCAGTACTTC,CASSLGLGLSYEQYF,TRBJ2-7,.,.,TRBV11-2
TGTGCCAGCAGCCCGCGAGGGGGAGAGACCCAGTACTTC,CASSPRGGETQYF,TRBJ2-5,few,.,TRBV7-2
TGTGCCAGCAGTGAAATCCCCGGGGTCACAGATACGCAGTATTTT,CASSEIPGVTDTQYF,TRBJ2-3,.,.,TRBV6-4
TGTGCCAGCAGTGGCCCGACAGAGAATGGCTACACCTTC,CASSGPTENGYTF,TRBJ1-2,.,.,TRBV6-1
TGTGCCTGGAGTATCCAGGGGGCCGTCCACGAGCAGTACTTC,CAWSIQGAVHEQYF,TRBJ2-7,.,TRBD1,TRBV30
TGCGCCAGCAGCCAAGAAAGACAGGGACGGGGTGCTTTCTTT,CASSQERQGRGAFF,TRBJ1-1,.,TRBD1,TRBV4-1
TGCAGCGCGGCGGGACAGGGAGGAGACACCATATATTTT,CSAAGQGGDTIYF,TRBJ1-3,.,TRBD1,TRBV29-1
TGTGCCAGCAGCTTAACGAATGGAGGCGAGCAGTACTTC,CASSLTNGGEQYF,TRBJ2-7,.,.,TRBV11-2
TGTGCCAGCAGTGAAGATAGCGGGGGTAGGGAGACCCAGTACTTC,CASSEDSGGRETQYF,TRBJ2-5,.,TRBD2,TRBV2
TGTGCCAGCTCACCACCGAACAGGGGCTCTGGAAACACCATATATTTT,CASSPPNRGSGNTIYF,TRBJ1-3,.,TRBD1,TRBV18
TGTGCCAGCAGCTTGGCCGAGACAGGGGGCTCTGGCTACACCTTC,CASSLAETGGSGYTF,TRBJ1-2,.,TRBD1,TRBV5-6
TGTGCCAGCAGCCCCTCCACCCCTAGCGGCCTTCCCTACGAGCAGTACTTC,CASSPSTPSGLPYEQYF,TRBJ2-7,few,TRBD2,TRBV11-1